This T cell receptor beta chain was recovered during a study of blood T cell repertoires in COVID-19. The CDR3 length is 15 residues. Profiling relied on immunoSEQ multiplex PCR, and the TCRdb table lists in-frame clones only, not all of them. The sample shows 200,000 to 250,000 clones, approximately 81% of them seen only once. Material: PBMCs or T cells enriched from blood (not recorded which). The V and J genes are TRBV21-1 and TRBJ1-5; the table gives TRBD1 as D, unverified against the DNA. TRBV21-1 is reported as a pseudogene. The origin of this receptor is a woman in her 50s with acute COVID-19. The CDR3 reads CASSRATGDNQPQHF. For the CDR3, the DNA is TGTGCCAGCAGCCGAGCGACAGGGGATAATCAGCCCCAGCATTTT.